This TCR beta chain comes out of a study of shared clonotypes between healthy human individuals. The CDR3 is made up of 14 amino acids. The germline CDR1 and CDR2 sequences are SEHNR and FQNEAQ (reference sequence). V was clipped by 2 bases and J by 7 bases, with 12 bases between them. Each replicate PCR on the sorted subsets used 200 ng DNA (roughly 30,000 T cell genomes). Using immunoSEQ multiplex PCR, the repertoire was profiled, and TCRdb retains in-frame clones only, with some absent. The profile covers 2.3 million or so clones, with 85% to 95% appearing a single time and 0.35% to 0.5% taken by the ten largest.

The chain combines TRBV7-9 with TRBJ2-1; D ambiguous. Sequencing input: naive CD4+ T cells from PBMCs. Documented subset: CD45RA+ positively selected. The origin of this receptor is a man aged 18 to 30 in good health. Some clones in this sample may be carry-over from other donors' samples. The CDR3 protein is CASSLIPNTNEQFF. In DNA form, the CDR3 reads TGTGCCAGCAGCTTAATACCCAACACGAATGAGCAGTTCTTC.